The TCR beta chain under discussion was sequenced for a study of T cell responses to AZD1222 COVID-19 vaccine. Findings of the study overall: Donors were mostly white British, more females; clonal diversity possibly underestimated. AZD1222 recipients seropositive at baseline numbered only 5 to 7. Repertoires were sampled only after the peak T cell response.

With 4 bases clipped from V and 5 bases from J, the junction kept 10 bases outside the gene matches. This CDR3 has 16 amino acids. Germline V gene lookup returns CDR1 MGHRA and CDR2 YSYEKL. In the case of this clone: Its target is not known.

Profiling relied on immunoSEQ multiplex PCR, and the TCRdb table lists in-frame clones only, not all of them. Of around 110,000 clones listed, about 93% are singletons. The analysis combined second doses at about 4 or about 12 weeks. The sequencing here drew on peripheral blood, taken 28 days after the second AZD1222 dose. The V gene is TRBV4-1, the J gene TRBJ1-1; TRBD1 aligns across 10 bases. The source is an adult who received the AZD1222 COVID-19 vaccine. The DNA of the CDR3 is TGCGCCAGCAGCCTACCGGGACAGGGGTCACGGACTGAAGCTTTCTTT. This gives the protein CASSLPGQGSRTEAFF.